These 29 T cell receptor beta chains share one sample of origin, sequenced in a study of blood T cell repertoires in COVID-19. The assay was immunoSEQ multiplex PCR, and TCRdb's table has in-frame clones only and misses some. The sample carries about 200,000 clones, about 85% recorded once. The specimen was peripheral blood. These receptor sequences come from a man aged 55 to 69 with COVID-19, enrolled during active disease.

The CDR3 region is CASSLGIPRTGELFF. CDR3 in DNA: TGTGCCAGCAGTCTCGGGATTCCCCGCACCGGGGAGCTGTTTTTT. This rearrangement joins TRBV2 to TRBJ2-2, with a tentative D call TRBD2 (5 bases). CDR3 length equals 15 residues. From germline, CDR1 is SNHLY and CDR2 FYNNEI. Trimming removed 5 bases at V and 4 bases at J, with 14 bases between. The full variable domain, its missing parts supplied by reference TRBV2 and TRBJ2-2, is EPEVTQTPSHQVTQMGQEVILRCVPISNHLYFYWYRQILGQKVEFLVSFYNNEISEKSEIFDDQFSVERPDGSNFTLKIRSTKLEDSAMYFCASSLGIPRTGELFFGEGSRLTVL.

The chain employs TRBV4-1 and TRBJ1-3; 7 bases line up with TRBD1. This CDR3 contains 13 residues. The V and J ends lost 5 bases and 8 bases, in that order; junction bases with no gene match: 6. Germline CDR1 reads MGHRA; CDR2 reads YSYEKL. Here the CDR3 reads CASSDREPDTIYF. The DNA for the CDR3 is TGCGCCAGCAGCGACAGGGAGCCAGACACCATATATTTT.

V gene TRBV5-6 combines with J gene TRBJ2-7; TRBD2 matches 13 bases. Germline values: CDR1 SGHDT, CDR2 YYEEEE. Losses at the gene ends were 4 bases for V and 6 bases for J; bases not matched to a gene: 7. This CDR3 region has 15 residues. The CDR3 region is CASSQRTSGSREQYF. For the CDR3, the DNA is TGTGCCAGCAGCCAAAGGACTAGCGGGAGTCGCGAGCAGTACTTC.

The gene calls are TRBV6-5 and TRBJ2-7, with 9 bases identical to TRBD1. CDR1 and CDR2 (germline): MNHEY, SVGAGI. There are 15 residues in the CDR3. After removal of 6 bases from V and 2 bases from J, the junction contained 8 bases not matched to a gene. The CDR3: CASRQRQGDTYEQYF. The CDR3 bases are TGTGCCAGCAGACAAAGACAGGGGGACACCTACGAGCAGTACTTC.

This rearrangement joins TRBV28 to TRBJ1-2, with 9 positions matching TRBD1. The germline gives CDR1 MDHEN, CDR2 SYDVKM. This CDR3 has 17 amino acids. With 6 bases clipped from V and 2 bases from J, the junction kept 13 bases outside the gene matches. CDR3 amino acids: CASSLAGQGTWNYGYTF. The CDR3 DNA is TGTGCCAGCAGCTTGGCTGGACAGGGGACATGGAACTATGGCTACACCTTC.

The chain couples TRBV19 to TRBJ1-3; 9 bases match TRBD1. Germline values: CDR1 LNHDA, CDR2 SQIVND (reference sequence). The CDR3 sequence is 18 residues long. Losses at the gene ends were 7 bases for V and 0 bases for J; bases not matched to a gene: 13. The CDR3 DNA is TGTGCCAGTACCTTTTCGACAGGGGGTCGATCCTCTGGAAACACCATATATTTT. Protein sequence: CASTFSTGGRSSGNTIYF. Complete variable domain (other parts from reference TRBV19 and TRBJ1-3): DGGITQSPKYLFRKEGQNVTLSCEQNLNHDAMYWYRQDPGQGLRLIYYSQIVNDFQKGDIAEGYSVSREKKESFPLTVTSAQKNPTAFYLCASTFSTGGRSSGNTIYFGEGSWLTVV.

This rearrangement joins TRBV19 to TRBJ1-4; 8 bases align to TRBD1. Per germline, CDR1 LNHDA and CDR2 SQIVND (reference sequence). Trimming removed 8 bases from V and 7 bases from J; junction bases left unmatched: 6. CDR3 size: 13 residues. The CDR3 nucleotides are TGTGCCAGTCGCAGGGGGCGCGGTGAAAAACTGTTTTTT. Translating gives CASRRGRGEKLFF.

The chain is built from TRBV6-4 and TRBJ2-3; 8 bases map to TRBD1. Trimming removed 5 bases from V and 7 bases from J; junction bases left unmatched: 8. CDR1 is MRHNA, CDR2 SNTAGT, per germline. CDR3 length: 14 amino acids. CDR3 residues: CASSSRQGQNTQYF. CDR3 nucleotides: TGTGCCAGCAGTTCAAGACAGGGGCAAAATACGCAGTATTTT.

J is TRBJ2-1 and V is TRBV11-2; maybe TRBD2 (5 bases). Germline V gene data show CDR1 as SGHAT and CDR2 as FQNNGV. Trimming stripped 1 base from V and 7 bases from J, with 11 bases between. The CDR3 has 14 amino acids. CDR3 residues: CASSLAAGLNEQFF. DNA of the CDR3: TGTGCCAGCAGCTTAGCCGCGGGTCTAAATGAGCAGTTCTTC.

This chain links TRBV6-1 with TRBJ1-6, with 12 positions matching TRBD1. Germline values: CDR1 MNHNS, CDR2 SASEGT. After removal of 3 bases from V and 10 bases from J, the junction contained 7 bases not matched to a gene. This CDR3 spans 16 amino acids. This chain's CDR3 is CASSEGQGAFVSPLHF. The CDR3 nucleotides read TGTGCCAGCAGTGAGGGACAGGGGGCGTTTGTATCACCCCTCCACTTT.

V and J are TRBV10-3 and TRBJ2-3; TRBD2 matches at 8 bases. Trimming at V came to 6 bases and at J to 6 bases, leaving 11 bases not matched to a gene. The CDR3 spans 15 residues. From germline, CDR1 is ENHRY and CDR2 SYGVKD. CDR3 DNA: TGTGCCATCAGCTCACAGGCGGGAGGTCCGGATACGCAGTATTTT. Its protein is CAISSQAGGPDTQYF.

The V call is TRBV9, the J call TRBJ2-2; D is uncertain. From germline, CDR1 is SGDLS and CDR2 YYNGEE. V was cut by 4 bases and J by 4 bases, with 11 bases left in between. This CDR3 spans 14 amino acids. Here the CDR3 DNA reads TGTGCCAGCAGCCCATACTCTGCCACCGGGGAGCTGTTTTTT. Translated, it gives CASSPYSATGELFF.

The chain couples TRBV11-2 to TRBJ2-7; no reliable D call. The V and J ends lost 3 bases and 0 bases respectively, with 9 bases between them. This CDR3 contains 14 residues. Germline V gene sequence: CDR1 SGHAT, CDR2 FQNNGV. CDR3 in amino acids: CASSFVALSYEQYF. CDR3 in DNA: TGTGCCAGCAGCTTTGTAGCCCTCTCCTACGAGCAGTACTTC.

This sequence joins TRBV27 and TRBJ1-5, with a weak D call TRBD1 (5 bases). Germline values: CDR1 MNHEY, CDR2 SMNVEV (reference sequence). V dropped 0 bases and J dropped 4 bases, with 10 bases sitting between them. This CDR3 has 15 amino acids. The CDR3 nucleotides are TGTGCCAGCAGTTTATCGTACAGGATTAATCAGCCCCAGCATTTT. Its translation is CASSLSYRINQPQHF.

This chain links TRBV5-6 with TRBJ2-5; no definite D call. Germline V CDR1 and CDR2: SGHDT, YYEEEE. Between the trimmed V and J ends, which lost 0 bases and 4 bases, there was a span of 10 bases. This CDR3 is 14 amino acids long. The CDR3 coding sequence is TGTGCCAGCAGCTTGGGGAGTACTATAGAGACCCAGTACTTC. Encoded protein: CASSLGSTIETQYF.

The chain is built from TRBV28 and TRBJ1-1; TRBD1 might be the D (5 bases). CDR1 and CDR2 from the germline V gene are MDHEN and SYDVKM. The germline V and J ends were trimmed by 5 bases and 0 bases, with 13 bases remaining between them. There are 15 residues in the CDR3. For the CDR3, the DNA is TGTGCCAGCAGTGGACAAAAGACGGTGAACACTGAAGCTTTCTTT. This gives the protein CASSGQKTVNTEAFF.

This clone was recorded a few times. The chain couples TRBV28 to TRBJ1-2, with 9 bases aligning to TRBD1. Germline values: CDR1 MDHEN, CDR2 SYDVKM. With V trimmed by 5 bases and J by 1 base, 2 bases remained unmatched. The CDR3 loop spans 14 amino acids. The CDR3 DNA is TGTGCCAGCAGTACAGGGGGCGGTAACTATGGCTACACCTTC. Translating gives CASSTGGGNYGYTF.

This rearrangement joins TRBV5-1 to TRBJ2-1, with a weak D call TRBD2 (6 bases). The germline V gene has CDR1 SGHRS and CDR2 YFSETQ. Trimming took off 0 bases at V and 8 bases at J, with 15 bases between the two ends. The CDR3 loop spans 15 amino acids. DNA of the CDR3: TGCGCCAGCAGCTTGGAGGGAGGTTCGACTCATGAGCAGTTCTTC. It encodes CASSLEGGSTHEQFF.

The chain uses TRBV10-2 and TRBJ1-1, with D possibly being TRBD1 (5 bases). V was trimmed by 6 bases and J by 2 bases, leaving 16 bases between them. CDR1 and CDR2 from the germline V gene are WSHSY and SAAADI. The CDR3 loop spans 15 amino acids. The CDR3 protein is CASSPRVGGNTEAFF. CDR3 coding DNA: TGCGCCAGCAGCCCGAGGGTGGGGGGTAACACTGAAGCTTTCTTT.

The chain recombines TRBV3-1 (or the pseudogene TRBV3-2) with TRBJ1-2; 10 nucleotides align to TRBD1. Trimming cost V 4 bases and J 7 bases; bases outside gene matches: 15. This CDR3 is 17 amino acids long. Germline values: CDR1 LGHDT, CDR2 YNNKEL (reference sequence). The CDR3: CASSPGQGLEGIRGYTF. CDR3 coding DNA: TGTGCCAGCAGCCCGGGACAGGGGCTAGAGGGGATTCGTGGCTACACCTTC.

The chain uses TRBV3-1 (or the pseudogene TRBV3-2) and TRBJ1-2; perhaps TRBD1 as D (6 bases). Deletions cut 0 bases from V and 2 bases from J, with 10 bases between. The CDR3 contains 15 residues. Germline CDR1 is LGHDT and CDR2 is YNNKEL (reference sequence). The CDR3 DNA is TGTGCCAGCAGCCAAGACAGGCAGGGGAACTATGGCTACACCTTC. This gives the protein CASSQDRQGNYGYTF.

This clone was seen a handful of times. The V call is TRBV13, the J call TRBJ1-1, with TRBD1 identical over 7 bases. V trimming: 4 bases; J trimming: 10 bases; junction bases outside the gene matches: 6. The germline V gene encodes CDR1 PRHDT and CDR2 FYEKMQ (reference sequence). The CDR3 runs 12 residues. The CDR3, as DNA: TGTGCCAGCAGCTCCGCCCAGGGGGTAGCTTTCTTT. It yields the protein CASSSAQGVAFF. The complete variable domain, with remaining parts taken from reference TRBV13 and TRBJ1-1, reads AAGVIQSPRHLIKEKRETATLKCYPIPRHDTVYWYQQGPGQDPQFLISFYEKMQSDKGSIPDRFSAQQFSDYHSELNMSSLELGDSALYFCASSSAQGVAFFGQGTRLTVV.

This chain links TRBV30 with TRBJ1-1, with D perhaps matching TRBD1 (6 bases). This CDR3 contains 14 residues. Deletions cut 2 bases from V and 4 bases from J, with 14 bases between. Germline V gene sequence: CDR1 GTSNPN, CDR2 SVGIG (reference sequence). The CDR3 DNA sequence: TGTGCCTGGAGTCCTCTGGGGGCTATCACTGAAGCTTTCTTT. Translated, it gives CAWSPLGAITEAFF. The complete variable domain, with remaining parts taken from reference TRBV30 and TRBJ1-1, reads SQTIHQWPATLVQPVGSPLSLECTVEGTSNPNLYWYRQAAGRGLQLLFYSVGIGQISSEVPQNLSASRPQDRQFILSSKKLLLSDSGFYLCAWSPLGAITEAFFGQGTRLTVV.

This clone was counted only a few times. The chain joins TRBV15 to TRBJ2-5; D unclear. Trimming removed 0 bases from V and 4 bases from J, with 9 bases in between. The germline CDR1 and CDR2 sequences are LNHNV and YYDKDF (reference sequence). This CDR3 spans 14 amino acids. CDR3 in amino acids: CATSRDYTSETQYF. DNA for the CDR3: TGTGCCACCAGCAGAGATTACACCTCAGAGACCCAGTACTTC.

The chain links TRBV10-3 to TRBJ1-2; no clear D. Trimming took 6 bases from V and 2 from J, leaving 10 bases between them. The CDR3 has 13 residues. Per the germline V gene, CDR1 is ENHRY and CDR2 is SYGVKD. The chain's CDR3 is CAISFTENYGYTF. In DNA form, the CDR3 reads TGTGCCATCAGCTTCACAGAGAACTATGGCTACACCTTC.

The V gene is TRBV6-2 or TRBV6-3, the J gene TRBJ1-1, with TRBD1 matching 8 bases. Germline assignment: CDR1 MNHEY and CDR2 SVGEGT. V lost 6 bases to trimming and J lost 7 bases; unmatched junction nucleotides: 16. The CDR3 covers 16 residues. Written as DNA, the CDR3 is TGTGCCAGCAGCCGATATCTCTTTGGACAGGGTGGTGAAGCTTTCTTT. Translated: CASSRYLFGQGGEAFF.

The J gene is TRBJ2-2, the V gene TRBV7-9; D is ambiguous. Germline CDR1 reads SEHNR; CDR2 reads FQNEAQ (reference sequence). The CDR3 covers 14 residues. V lost 1 base to trimming and J lost 4 bases, with 7 bases between them. CDR3: CASSLGYGTGELFF. The CDR3 bases are TGTGCCAGCAGCTTAGGTTACGGCACCGGGGAGCTGTTTTTT. Based on the CDR3 plus reference TRBV7-9 and TRBJ2-2, the full variable domain is DTGVSQNPRHKITKRGQNVTFRCDPISEHNRLYWYRQTLGQGPEFLTYFQNEAQLEKSRLLSDRFSAERPKGSFSTLEIQRTEQGDSAMYLCASSLGYGTGELFFGEGSRLTVL.

CDR3 region: CASSRQNTEAFF. As DNA, the CDR3 is TGTGCCAGCAGCAGACAGAACACTGAAGCTTTCTTT. The chain uses TRBV6-2 or TRBV6-3 and TRBJ1-1; D is unclear. Trimming removed 6 bases from V and 1 base from J, with 6 bases in between. CDR1 and CDR2 from the germline V gene are MNHEY and SVGEGT. CDR3 length: 12 amino acids.

This sequence joins TRBV7-6 and TRBJ1-1; 9 bases fit TRBD1. This CDR3 region has 17 residues. Trimming took 5 bases from V and 2 from J; bases not matched to a gene: 12. Germline values: CDR1 SGHVS, CDR2 FNYEAQ. The CDR3, as DNA: TGTGCCAGCAGCGCCCAACCACCGGGACAGGGAAACACTGAAGCTTTCTTT. Protein sequence: CASSAQPPGQGNTEAFF.